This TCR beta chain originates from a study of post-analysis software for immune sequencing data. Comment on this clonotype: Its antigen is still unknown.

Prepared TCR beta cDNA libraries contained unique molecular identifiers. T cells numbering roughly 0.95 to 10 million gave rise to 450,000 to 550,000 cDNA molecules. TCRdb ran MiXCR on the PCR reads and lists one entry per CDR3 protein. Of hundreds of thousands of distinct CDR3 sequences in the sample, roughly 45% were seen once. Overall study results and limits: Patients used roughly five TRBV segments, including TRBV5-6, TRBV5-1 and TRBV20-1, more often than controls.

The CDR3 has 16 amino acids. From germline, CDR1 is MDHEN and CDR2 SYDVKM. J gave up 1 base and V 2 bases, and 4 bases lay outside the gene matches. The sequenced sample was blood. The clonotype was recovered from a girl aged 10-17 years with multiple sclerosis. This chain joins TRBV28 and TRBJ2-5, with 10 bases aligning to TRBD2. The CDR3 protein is CASSLESGRVQETQYF. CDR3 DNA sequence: TGTGCCAGCAGTTTAGAGAGCGGGAGGGTCCAAGAGACCCAGTACTTC.